The 21 T cell receptor beta chains in this list originate from one sample, sequenced in a study of T cell responses to AZD1222 COVID-19 vaccine. Using immunoSEQ multiplex PCR, the repertoire was profiled, and TCRdb retains in-frame clones only, with some absent. The table records about 100,000 clones, around 89% of them present only once. The source was peripheral blood, collected on day 0 of AZD1222 vaccination. The receptors derive from an adult in good health.

This clone was recorded a few times. The genes are TRBV12-3 or TRBV12-4 and TRBJ1-5; 7 bases match TRBD1. The CDR3 length is 13 residues. V shed 4 bases and J 4 bases; nucleotides not matched to a gene: 1. CDR3 protein: CASSYRGNQPQHF. In DNA, the CDR3 is TGTGCCAGCAGTTACAGGGGTAATCAGCCCCAGCATTTT.

The chain carries TRBV2 and TRBJ1-1; D perhaps matches TRBD1 (6 bases). Germline V lookup: CDR1 SNHLY, CDR2 FYNNEI. This CDR3 is 18 amino acids long. V was pared by 5 bases and J by 3 bases, with 25 bases between. CDR3 region: CASSKGGTFPRRDTEAFF. CDR3 coding DNA: TGTGCCAGCAGTAAGGGCGGGACATTCCCCCGGCGGGACACTGAAGCTTTCTTT.

This clone has a handful of counts. This CDR3 reads CARSLRGGIAYTEAFF. CDR3 in DNA: TGTGCCAGAAGCTTGCGGGGCGGGATTGCCTACACTGAAGCTTTCTTT. The chain recombines TRBV5-3 with TRBJ1-1; weak D call: TRBD1 (5 bases). TRBV5-3 is placed among ORFs of uncertain function. Between the trimmed V and J ends, which lost 1 base and 3 bases, there was a span of 16 bases. CDR3 size: 16 residues.

J is TRBJ2-5 and V is TRBV9, with 10 bases fitting TRBD1. Germline CDR1 and CDR2: SGDLS and YYNGEE. The V segment lost 3 bases and the J segment 5 bases; nucleotides outside the gene matches: 10. The CDR3 runs to 16 residues. The CDR3 bases are TGTGCCAGCAGCGCTACGGGACAGGGGCTAGGGGAGACCCAGTACTTC. Its translation is CASSATGQGLGETQYF.

This sequence joins TRBV11-2 and TRBJ1-3; D is unclear. Trimming pared 5 bases from V and 4 bases from J, leaving 18 bases between. CDR1 and CDR2 (germline): SGHAT, FQNNGV. The CDR3 consists of 16 residues. Written as DNA, the CDR3 is TGTGCCAGCAGCACCGAGTCGGCAGGATCAGGAAACACCATATATTTT. Protein: CASSTESAGSGNTIYF. Based on the CDR3 plus reference TRBV11-2 and TRBJ1-3, the full variable domain is EAGVAQSPRYKIIEKRQSVAFWCNPISGHATLYWYQQILGQGPKLLIQFQNNGVVDDSQLPKDRFSAERLKGVDSTLKIQPAKLEDSAVYLCASSTESAGSGNTIYFGEGSWLTVV.

The rearrangement uses TRBV4-1 and TRBJ2-1; D unresolved. Trimming cost V 0 bases and J 2 bases, with 11 bases left between them. The CDR3 covers 16 residues. Germline CDR1 reads MGHRA; CDR2 reads YSYEKL. CDR3 bases: TGCGCCAGCAGCCAAGATTCGGGTTCCCCCTACAATGAGCAGTTCTTC. It encodes CASSQDSGSPYNEQFF.

This chain uses TRBV6-1 with TRBJ2-5; the D gene is possibly TRBD2 (6 bases). Trimming removed 4 bases from V and 3 bases from J, with 18 bases in between. Germline V gene data show CDR1 as MNHNS and CDR2 as SASEGT. This CDR3 region has 16 residues. The CDR3 sequence: CASSALASGGKETQYF. As DNA, the CDR3 is TGTGCCAGCAGTGCTCTGGCTAGTGGGGGGAAAGAGACCCAGTACTTC.

J is TRBJ1-4 and V is TRBV7-9, with TRBD1 as a possible D gene (5 bases). Trimming removed 0 bases at V and 3 bases at J, with 8 bases between. Germline CDR1 and CDR2: SEHNR and FQNEAQ (reference sequence). CDR3 size: 15 residues. CDR3 sequence reads: CASSLAVGANEKLFF. In DNA, the CDR3 is TGTGCCAGCAGCTTAGCGGTGGGGGCTAATGAAAAACTGTTTTTT.

The chain combines TRBV7-9 with TRBJ1-1; 7 bases align to TRBD1. Per the germline V gene, CDR1 is SEHNR and CDR2 is FQNEAQ (reference sequence). CDR3 length: 14 residues. After removal of 3 bases from V and 7 bases from J, the junction contained 8 bases not matched to a gene. CDR3 DNA sequence: TGTGCCAGCAGCTTGGTCGACAGGGTTGATGAAGCTTTCTTT. Its protein is CASSLVDRVDEAFF.

This chain links TRBV6-5 with TRBJ1-2, with a tentative D call TRBD1 (5 bases). The germline V and J ends were trimmed by 2 bases and 5 bases, with 12 bases remaining between them. The CDR3 spans 14 residues. The germline gives CDR1 MNHEY, CDR2 SVGAGI. CDR3 coding DNA: TGTGCCAGCAGTTACGTGGGGGAAGCATATGGCTACACCTTC. Translated: CASSYVGEAYGYTF.

The V call is TRBV5-1, the J call TRBJ2-5, with no clear D. CDR1 and CDR2 (germline): SGHRS, YFSETQ. The CDR3 length is 17 residues. The V end was cut by 0 bases, the J end by 4 bases, with 19 bases between. The CDR3 spells CASSLAPQAIMRETQYF. Written as DNA, the CDR3 is TGCGCCAGCAGCTTGGCGCCGCAGGCCATTATGAGAGAGACCCAGTACTTC.

V gene TRBV18 combines with J gene TRBJ1-1; TRBD1 matches 7 bases. The length of the CDR3 is 15 residues. Trimming took 2 bases from V and 5 from J; bases not matched to a gene: 8. Per germline, CDR1 KGHSH and CDR2 LQKENI. The DNA for the CDR3 is TGTGCCAGCTCACCAGGCGGGGACAGTTTGACTGAAGCTTTCTTT. Translated, it gives CASSPGGDSLTEAFF.

The rearrangement uses TRBV5-1 and TRBJ2-3; D tentatively reads TRBD1 or TRBD2 (6 bases each). CDR3 length: 17 residues. V lost 3 bases, J lost 2 bases, and 19 bases lay in between. Germline V gene lookup returns CDR1 SGHRS and CDR2 YFSETQ. CDR3 DNA: TGCGCCAGCAGCTGGGGGGCTAACCTTCTGTACACAGATACGCAGTATTTT. Its protein product is CASSWGANLLYTDTQYF.

This clone was detected a few times. V gene TRBV5-1 combines with J gene TRBJ1-1; D perhaps matches TRBD1 (5 bases). Trimming stripped 0 bases from V and 8 bases from J, with 11 bases between. CDR3 length equals 13 residues. Germline V gene lookup returns CDR1 SGHRS and CDR2 YFSETQ. The CDR3 spells CASSLAGSREAFF. The CDR3 DNA follows: TGCGCCAGCAGCTTGGCAGGGAGCAGAGAAGCTTTCTTT.

The chain carries TRBV6-5 and TRBJ2-7, with a possible D match to TRBD2 (6 bases). V lost 10 bases to trimming and J lost 2 bases, with 15 bases between them. This CDR3 spans 13 amino acids. Germline V gives CDR1 MNHEY, CDR2 SVGAGI. For the CDR3, the DNA is TGTGCCACCGCGGAGGGCCTCACCTACGAGCAGTACTTC. Translated: CATAEGLTYEQYF.

This rearrangement joins TRBV2 to TRBJ2-2; D tentatively fits TRBD1 or TRBD2 (5 bases each). With 8 bases removed from V and 2 bases from J, the gap between germline ends came to 12 bases. CDR3 size: 14 residues. From germline, CDR1 is SNHLY and CDR2 FYNNEI. Here the CDR3 DNA reads TGTGCCAGCCTACGGGACCCCAACACCGGGGAGCTGTTTTTT. Translating it yields CASLRDPNTGELFF.

The chain uses TRBV2 and TRBJ2-5, with D unresolved. V dropped 6 bases and J dropped 5 bases, with 16 bases sitting between them. Looked up from germline, CDR1 is SNHLY and CDR2 is FYNNEI. The CDR3 totals 14 residues. The CDR3 DNA sequence: TGTGCCAGCAGGGATACCGGAACTCGGGAGACCCAGTACTTC. Translation gives CASRDTGTRETQYF.

The genes are TRBV5-1 and TRBJ2-3; D assignment may be TRBD1 or TRBD2 (7 bases each). CDR3 length: 16 amino acids. From germline, CDR1 is SGHRS and CDR2 YFSETQ. The V end lost 1 base, the J end lost 5 bases, and 17 bases lay between the germline ends. CDR3: CASSLFNDREGDTQYF. DNA of the CDR3: TGCGCCAGCAGCTTGTTCAACGACAGGGAGGGAGATACGCAGTATTTT.

This clone was observed a single time. This chain links TRBV6-5 with TRBJ2-7; 7 bases line up with TRBD2. V shed 5 bases and J 3 bases; nucleotides not matched to a gene: 7. The germline V gene has CDR1 MNHEY and CDR2 SVGAGI. This CDR3 comprises 14 residues. The CDR3 bases are TGTGCCAGCAGTCCGGGGGGTCCTCGCTACGAGCAGTACTTC. Translated: CASSPGGPRYEQYF.

This clone was observed a single time. The V gene is TRBV7-9, the J gene TRBJ2-3, with TRBD2 matching 11 bases. CDR1 SEHNR and CDR2 FQNEAQ come from the germline V gene (reference sequence). With 1 base clipped from V and 2 bases from J, the junction kept 11 bases outside the gene matches. This CDR3 comprises 19 residues. DNA of the CDR3: TGTGCCAGCAGCTTAGTTCTATGGGGGACTAGCGGTGACACAGATACGCAGTATTTT. Amino acids: CASSLVLWGTSGDTDTQYF.

J is TRBJ2-7 and V is TRBV6-5; D perhaps matches TRBD1 (6 bases). The germline V and J ends were trimmed by 5 bases and 4 bases, with 18 bases remaining between them. Germline-derived CDR1 and CDR2 are MNHEY and SVGAGI. This CDR3 spans 15 amino acids. The CDR3 loop is CASSTLRARGYEQYF. As DNA, the CDR3 is TGTGCCAGCAGTACCCTGAGGGCCAGGGGTTACGAGCAGTACTTC.